The 4 T cell receptor beta chains below all came from one sample that was sequenced in a study of human T cells and chemical hapten exposure (dated by TCRdb to the early 2020s). Receptor libraries were prepared by RACE. These reads were obtained on a NextSeq 500. The raw public data were reprocessed by TCRdb itself: fastp quality trimming at Q25, MiXCR clonotype calling, in-frame beta chains only. Under each unique CDR3 protein, matching rows form one entry showing the most common genes and DNA. The sample data list about 400,000 distinct CDR3 sequences, and roughly 6% of these were observed just once. Less than 6.5% of the sample lies in the top ten. The time point tag for this specimen amounts to: patch test 2, 6 weeks after DPC sensitization. The treatment or condition label, as the study defines it: therapeutic diphenylcyclopropenone sensitization with weekly scalp DPC. The sequenced sample was whole blood, obtained in connection with sensitization to the hapten diphenylcyclopropenone (DPC). The source is a woman aged 18-35 years with alopecia areata. Some clones in this sample may be carry-over from other donors' samples.

This clonotype was detected only a few times. The genes are TRBV5-1 and TRBJ2-7; 7 bases map to TRBD2. The CDR3 is 16 residues long. Looked up from germline, CDR1 is SGHRS and CDR2 is YFSETQ. J gave up 0 bases and V 4 bases, and 10 bases lay outside the gene matches. CDR3 sequence: CASSREPSGDSYEQYF. For the CDR3, the DNA is TGCGCCAGCAGCCGTGAGCCTAGCGGTGACTCCTACGAGCAGTACTTC.

In its sample, this clonotype was seen a few times. The chain is built from TRBV28 and TRBJ1-5; 7 bases fit TRBD1. The length of the CDR3 is 14 residues. V lost 6 bases and J lost 5; bases outside the gene matches: 7. From germline, CDR1 is MDHEN and CDR2 SYDVKM. The DNA for the CDR3 is TGTGCCAGCAGACTAGGGGGCAGCCATCAGCCCCAGCATTTT. Translating gives CASRLGGSHQPQHF.

There are a few counts of this clonotype. This chain joins TRBV28 and TRBJ2-5; 7 nucleotides align to TRBD2. Germline loops: CDR1 MDHEN, CDR2 SYDVKM. The length of the CDR3 is 15 residues. J gave up 1 base and V 8 bases, and 10 bases lay outside the gene matches. CDR3: CASAGGGTLQETQYF. Written as DNA, the CDR3 is TGTGCCAGCGCTGGGGGGGGGACCCTCCAAGAGACCCAGTACTTC.

This clonotype was detected only a few times. This rearrangement joins TRBV11-2 to TRBJ2-1; 10 nucleotides line up with TRBD2. V trimming: 1 base; J trimming: 7 bases; junction bases outside the gene matches: 4. This CDR3 has 15 residues. Germline V gives CDR1 SGHAT, CDR2 FQNNGV. CDR3 bases: TGTGCCAGCAGCTTAGCTAGCGGGGGTAGGAATGAGCAGTTCTTC. Translating it yields CASSLASGGRNEQFF.